This TCR beta chain was identified during a study of cytomegalovirus exposure and HLA in healthy donors. Researchers ran the PCR with 60 Vbeta and 13 Jbeta primers. Sequenced by immunoSEQ multiplex PCR; TCRdb stores in-frame clones only, minus some. The sample carries 45,000 to 60,000 clones, 70% to 80% recorded once. V was shortened by 0 bases and J by 0 bases, with 9 bases between the two germline ends. CDR3 length: 16 amino acids. This sequence joins TRBV23-1 and TRBJ1-3; D is unresolved. TRBV23-1 is reported as an ORF; its role is uncertain. This receptor was taken from a man aged 25-40 years in good health and CMV-seronegative. The sequencing sample was made of PBMCs. CDR3: CASSQSRIPSGNTIYF. The CDR3 region has the DNA TGCGCCAGCAGTCAATCGAGAATCCCCTCTGGAAACACCATATATTTT.